This T cell receptor beta chain was captured by sequencing in a study of type 1 regulatory T cells. Whole-study context: An in vitro protocol generated T-allo10, a Tr1-enriched, alloantigen-specific CD4 T cell product.

CDR3 length: 14 amino acids. CDR1 is LNHDA and CDR2 is SQIVND in the germline V gene (reference sequence). The V end was cut by 6 bases, the J end by 7 bases, with 16 bases between. TCRdb processed the reads anew with MiXCR; each CDR3 protein has one entry. This table holds roughly 67,000 distinct CDR3 sequences, about 62% found once. Notes on this clonotype: Its antigen remains unknown.

T-allo10 cells from the graft donor were described as anergic, host-alloantigen-specific, and alloantigen-specific suppressors. V usage is TRBV19 and J usage is TRBJ1-5, with D possibly matching TRBD1 (6 bases). Sequencing was performed on cultured T cells, either the whole culture or a sorted T cell fraction (not recorded which). Subset noted: Tr1-enriched cell product generated in vitro against host alloantigens. This clonotype originated in a human donor in good health. The CDR3 loop is CASSHLGAQQPQHF. In nucleotides, the CDR3 is TGTGCCAGTAGCCATCTGGGGGCTCAGCAGCCCCAGCATTTT.